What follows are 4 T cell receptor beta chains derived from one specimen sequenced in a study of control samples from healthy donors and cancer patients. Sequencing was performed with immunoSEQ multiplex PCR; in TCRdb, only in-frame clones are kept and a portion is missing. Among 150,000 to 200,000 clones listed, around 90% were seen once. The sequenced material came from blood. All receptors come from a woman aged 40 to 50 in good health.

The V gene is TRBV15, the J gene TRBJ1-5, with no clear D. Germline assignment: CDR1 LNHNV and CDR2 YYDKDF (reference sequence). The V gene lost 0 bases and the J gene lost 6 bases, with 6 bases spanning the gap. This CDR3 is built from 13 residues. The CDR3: CATSREYSQPQHF. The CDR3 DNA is TGTGCCACCAGCAGAGAGTACAGTCAGCCCCAGCATTTT.

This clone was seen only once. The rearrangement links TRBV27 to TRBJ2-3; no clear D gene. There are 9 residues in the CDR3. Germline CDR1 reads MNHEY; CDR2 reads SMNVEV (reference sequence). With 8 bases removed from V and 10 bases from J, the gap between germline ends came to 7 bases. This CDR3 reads CASPYAQYF. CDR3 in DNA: TGTGCCAGCCCGTACGCGCAGTATTTT.

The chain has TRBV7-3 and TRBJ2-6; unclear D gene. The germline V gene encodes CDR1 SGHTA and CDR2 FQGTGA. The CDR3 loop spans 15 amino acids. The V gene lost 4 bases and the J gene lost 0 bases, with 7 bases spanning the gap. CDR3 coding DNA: TGTGCCAGCAGCTCTTACGGCTCTGGGGCCAACGTCCTGACTTTC. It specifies CASSSYGSGANVLTF.

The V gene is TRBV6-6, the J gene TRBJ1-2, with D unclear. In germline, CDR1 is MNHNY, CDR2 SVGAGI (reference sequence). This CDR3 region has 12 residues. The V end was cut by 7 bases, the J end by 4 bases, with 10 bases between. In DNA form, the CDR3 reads TGTGCCAGCATGGGAGAGAGCTATGGCTACACCTTC. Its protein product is CASMGESYGYTF.